The entry below describes one TCR beta chain. This table comes from immunoSEQ multiplex PCR, and its TCRdb copy is limited to in-frame clones, with some not included. The sample consists of about 64,000 clones, under 90% of them appearing once. These data come from a study of blood T cell repertoires in COVID-19. Germline V gene lookup returns CDR1 LGHNT and CDR2 FRNRAP. CDR3 size: 14 residues. V was shortened by 7 bases and J by 1 base, with 13 bases between the two germline ends. Sequenced: peripheral blood. This sequence joins TRBV12-5 and TRBJ1-2; possible D gene TRBD1, 6 bases. The receptor was isolated from a man aged 50-60 years with active COVID-19. CDR3 bases: TGTGCTAGTGCCCACCCAGGGGTTAACTATGGCTACACCTTC. This codes for CASAHPGVNYGYTF.